A single sample is the source of the 23 T cell receptor beta chains below, sequenced in a study of Ad26.COV2.S vaccination and SARS-CoV-2 variants. Noted treatment: about 20 received Ad26.COV2.S at low or high dose, single or two shots; roughly five received placebo; per-sample allocation not given. It was on day 63 after the first vaccine or placebo injection that samples were taken. Sequencing used immunoSEQ multiplex PCR; TCRdb keeps in-frame clones, though not all of them. The sample has 510,000 or so clones, 70% to 90% seen once. The sample was peripheral blood, taken in a trial of Ad26.COV2.S vaccine versus placebo. Every receptor here comes from a person aged 18-60 years who received the Ad26.COV2.S COVID-19 vaccine or a placebo.

The CDR3 DNA reads TGTGCCAGCAGTCCCGGGACTAGCGGGAGGTCCCAAGGAGAGCAGTACTTC. As protein: CASSPGTSGRSQGEQYF. V and J are TRBV27 and TRBJ2-7; TRBD2 matches 15 bases. Germline trimming cut 5 bases from V and 7 bases from J; bases unmatched to any gene: 12. This CDR3 is 17 amino acids long. Germline assignment: CDR1 MNHEY and CDR2 SMNVEV (reference sequence).

The chain carries TRBV4-2 and TRBJ2-7, with 8 bases lining up with TRBD1. There are 15 residues in the CDR3. V was pared by 5 bases and J by 0 bases, with 6 bases of the junction left unmatched. The germline gives CDR1 LGHNA, CDR2 YNFKEQ. CDR3 region: CASSYGQGSSYEQYF. DNA for the CDR3: TGTGCCAGCAGCTACGGACAGGGTTCCTCCTACGAGCAGTACTTC.

V is TRBV5-5 and J is TRBJ1-2; D is uncertain. There are 14 residues in the CDR3. CDR1 is SGHKS and CDR2 is YYEKEE in the germline V gene (reference sequence). With 5 bases removed from V and 8 bases from J, the gap between germline ends came to 19 bases. The CDR3 here is CASRREMDVRGYTF. CDR3 sequence (DNA): TGTGCCAGCAGACGGGAGATGGACGTCAGGGGCTACACCTTC.

The chain couples TRBV11-3 to TRBJ2-3; perhaps TRBD1 as D (5 bases). Germline lookup yields CDR1 SGHNT and CDR2 YENEEA. The CDR3 contains 17 residues. Trimming shortened V by 2 bases and J by 1 base, and 16 bases separated the two germline ends. CDR3 protein: CASSLQRGSRGTDTQYF. CDR3 nucleotide sequence: TGTGCCAGCAGCTTACAACGCGGTAGCAGGGGCACAGATACGCAGTATTTT.

The gene calls are TRBV9 and TRBJ1-1; D is possibly TRBD1 (5 bases). CDR1 is SGDLS, CDR2 YYNGEE, per germline. The CDR3 is 14 residues long. Trimming left V 0 bases short and J 3 bases short, with 9 bases between. CDR3 in amino acids: CASSVAGAHTEAFF. Here the CDR3 DNA reads TGTGCCAGCAGCGTAGCTGGGGCTCACACTGAAGCTTTCTTT. The whole variable domain, remainder taken from reference TRBV9 and TRBJ1-1, is DSGVTQTPKHLITATGQRVTLRCSPRSGDLSVYWYQQSLDQGLQFLIQYYNGEERAKGNILERFSAQQFPDLHSELNLSSLELGDSALYFCASSVAGAHTEAFFGQGTRLTVV.

The genes are TRBV5-1 and TRBJ2-1; D gene unclear. Germline loops: CDR1 SGHRS, CDR2 YFSETQ. The CDR3 is made up of 14 amino acids. V lost 3 bases and J 7 bases, leaving 14 bases between the germline ends. CDR3 coding DNA: TGCGCCAGCAGCTCGGTGGCGACCACTAATGAGCAGTTCTTC. Its translation is CASSSVATTNEQFF. Filled out from reference TRBV5-1 and TRBJ2-1, the complete variable domain reads KAGVTQTPRYLIKTRGQQVTLSCSPISGHRSVSWYQQTPGQGLQFLFEYFSETQRNKGNFPGRFSGRQFSNSRSEMNVSTLELGDSALYLCASSSVATTNEQFFGPGTRLTVL.

The V and J genes are TRBV18 and TRBJ1-4; TRBD1 matches 9 bases. This CDR3 has 12 residues. CDR1 and CDR2 from the germline V gene are KGHSH and LQKENI. J gave up 16 bases and V 2 bases, and 5 bases lay outside the gene matches. The CDR3 region is CASSPSGDRAFF. DNA for the CDR3: TGTGCCAGCTCACCATCGGGGGACAGGGCGTTTTTT.

This chain joins TRBV7-8 and TRBJ2-1; the match to TRBD2 covers 7 bases. The V gene end was trimmed by 6 bases and the J gene end by 4 bases; junction bases not matched to a gene: 9. CDR1 is SGHVS, CDR2 FQNEAQ, per germline. The CDR3 runs to 15 residues. This CDR3 reads CASRGRLAEYNEQFF. DNA of the CDR3: TGTGCCAGCAGGGGACGACTAGCAGAGTACAATGAGCAGTTCTTC.

The rearrangement uses TRBV10-3 and TRBJ2-3; possibly TRBD2 for D (6 bases). V lost 2 bases, J lost 3 bases, and 12 bases lay in between. The CDR3 loop spans 15 amino acids. CDR1 is ENHRY, CDR2 SYGVKD, per germline. The CDR3 nucleotides are TGTGCCATCAGTGAGAGGCCGGGGAGGACAGATACGCAGTATTTT. This encodes CAISERPGRTDTQYF.

This chain uses TRBV7-9 with TRBJ1-2; D uncertain. The CDR3 is made up of 12 amino acids. V dropped 0 bases and J dropped 3 bases, with 2 bases sitting between them. CDR1 and CDR2 from the germline V gene are SEHNR and FQNEAQ (reference sequence). The CDR3 DNA reads TGTGCCAGCAGCTTAGCTGACTATGGCTACACCTTC. It encodes CASSLADYGYTF. Complete variable domain (other parts from reference TRBV7-9 and TRBJ1-2): DTGVSQNPRHKITKRGQNVTFRCDPISEHNRLYWYRQTLGQGPEFLTYFQNEAQLEKSRLLSDRFSAERPKGSFSTLEIQRTEQGDSAMYLCASSLADYGYTFGSGTRLTVV.

This clone was seen a handful of times. The chain employs TRBV24-1 and TRBJ1-1; D unresolved. V lost 8 bases to trimming and J lost 1 base, with 10 bases between them. From germline, CDR1 is KGHDR and CDR2 SFDVKD. This CDR3 is 13 amino acids long. The CDR3, as DNA: TGTGCCACCACCAAGGGATCGAACACTGAAGCTTTCTTT. Translation: CATTKGSNTEAFF.

V is TRBV28 and J is TRBJ2-1; no clear D. This CDR3 comprises 15 residues. With 6 bases removed from V and 8 bases from J, the gap between germline ends came to 20 bases. Germline CDR1 reads MDHEN; CDR2 reads SYDVKM. Here the CDR3 DNA reads TGTGCCAGCAGCCCCGGTTGGGCCGCCGGCCATGAGCAGTTCTTC. This encodes CASSPGWAAGHEQFF.

The rearrangement links TRBV6-2 or TRBV6-3 to TRBJ2-5; no definite D call. Between the trimmed V and J ends, which lost 3 bases and 4 bases, there was a span of 3 bases. CDR1 is MNHEY and CDR2 is SVGEGT in the germline V gene. The CDR3 covers 11 residues. The CDR3, as DNA: TGTGCCAGCAGTTATGTAGAGACCCAGTACTTC. This sequence encodes CASSYVETQYF.

This rearrangement joins TRBV7-9 to TRBJ2-3, with 10 bases that match TRBD2. CDR3 size: 17 residues. V was pared by 5 bases and J by 2 bases, with 10 bases of the junction left unmatched. The germline V gene encodes CDR1 SEHNR and CDR2 FQNEAQ (reference sequence). Written as DNA, the CDR3 is TGTGCCAGCAGCCAGCGGGGGGGGATCCCCTTCACAGATACGCAGTATTTT. It codes for CASSQRGGIPFTDTQYF.

The chain uses TRBV11-2 and TRBJ2-1; TRBD2 matches at 12 bases. This CDR3 has 14 amino acids. V shed 6 bases and J 4 bases; nucleotides not matched to a gene: 1. Germline V gene sequence: CDR1 SGHAT, CDR2 FQNNGV. CDR3 amino acids: CASSGLAGYNEQFF. As DNA, the CDR3 is TGTGCCAGCAGTGGACTAGCGGGATACAATGAGCAGTTCTTC.

This clone was seen once. V gene TRBV5-4 combines with J gene TRBJ2-3, with 10 bases identical to TRBD2. This CDR3 is built from 17 residues. Germline lookup yields CDR1 SGHNT and CDR2 YYREEE (reference sequence). V was clipped by 0 bases and J by 0 bases; unmatched bases: 4. The CDR3 reads CASSLGQTSGSTDTQYF. The DNA of the CDR3 is TGTGCCAGCAGCTTGGGGCAGACTAGCGGGAGCACAGATACGCAGTATTTT. The full variable domain, in which reference TRBV5-4 and TRBJ2-3 provide the parts outside the CDR3, is ETGVTQSPTHLIKTRGQQVTLRCSSQSGHNTVSWYQQALGQGPQFIFQYYREEENGRGNFPPRFSGLQFPNYSSELNVNALELDDSALYLCASSLGQTSGSTDTQYFGPGTRLTVL.

The table lists this clone with a few counts. This chain uses TRBV11-2 with TRBJ1-3; unclear D gene. The CDR3 runs 10 residues. V was trimmed by 6 bases and J by 6 bases, leaving 3 bases between them. Germline CDR1 SGHAT, CDR2 FQNNGV. This CDR3 reads CASRLNTIYF. The CDR3 DNA reads TGTGCCAGCAGGTTAAACACCATATATTTT.

CDR3 loop: CASSQAARNEQFF. The DNA of the CDR3 is TGCGCCAGCAGCCAAGCGGCTAGGAATGAGCAGTTCTTC. The chain couples TRBV4-3 to TRBJ2-1; D unclear. The CDR3 is 13 residues long. V was shortened by 1 base and J by 7 bases, with 8 bases between the two germline ends. Germline V gene data show CDR1 as LGHNA and CDR2 as YSLEER.

The chain carries TRBV28 and TRBJ2-4; D possibly uses TRBD1 or TRBD2 (5 bases each). The V end lost 6 bases, the J end lost 4 bases, and 16 bases lay between the germline ends. The CDR3 is 15 amino acids. Looked up from germline, CDR1 is MDHEN and CDR2 is SYDVKM. CDR3 sequence: CASSTKGSGKNIQYF. The DNA of the CDR3 is TGTGCCAGCAGCACAAAGGGGAGCGGAAAAAACATTCAGTACTTC.

The chain employs TRBV12-3 or TRBV12-4 and TRBJ2-1; D ambiguous. The CDR3 has 11 residues. V lost 2 bases and J lost 4, with 0 bases in between. CDR3 nucleotides: TGTGCCAGCAGTTTATACAATGAGCAGTTCTTC. Protein product: CASSLYNEQFF.

This clone was seen just once. The chain couples TRBV24-1 to TRBJ1-2; D remains unclear. The V gene lost 4 bases and the J gene lost 4 bases, with 9 bases spanning the gap. Per the germline V gene, CDR1 is KGHDR and CDR2 is SFDVKD. The CDR3 totals 13 residues. The CDR3 coding sequence is TGTGCCACCAGTGACCCCACCTTCTATGGCTACACCTTC. This encodes CATSDPTFYGYTF.

CDR3 in amino acids: CASSLWRGGNTGELFF. The CDR3 coding sequence is TGTGCCAGCAGCCTCTGGAGAGGGGGGAACACCGGGGAGCTGTTTTTT. V usage is TRBV14 and J usage is TRBJ2-2, with D possibly TRBD1 on 6 matching bases. CDR3 length: 16 amino acids. In germline, CDR1 is SGHDN, CDR2 FVKESK. V lost 4 bases, J lost 1 base, and 13 bases lay in between. Complete variable domain (other parts from reference TRBV14 and TRBJ2-2): EAGVTQFPSHSVIEKGQTVTLRCDPISGHDNLYWYRRVMGKEIKFLLHFVKESKQDESGMPNNRFLAERTGGTYSTLKVQPAELEDSGVYFCASSLWRGGNTGELFFGEGSRLTVL.

J is TRBJ2-5 and V is TRBV15, with 10 positions matching TRBD1. Germline CDR1 reads LNHNV; CDR2 reads YYDKDF (reference sequence). CDR3 length equals 16 residues. Trimming at V came to 2 bases and at J to 4 bases, leaving 7 bases not matched to a gene. CDR3 residues: CATSRKDRGRGETQYF. The CDR3 DNA sequence: TGTGCCACCAGCAGAAAAGACAGGGGGCGCGGAGAGACCCAGTACTTC.